Each of the 3 T cell receptor beta chains below was sequenced from the same sample in a study of T-cell memory formation after mild COVID-19. TCRdb reanalysed the 5' RACE reads using MiXCR and keeps one entry per CDR3 protein. The table records 300,000 to 350,000 distinct CDR3 sequences, approximately 19% of them present only once. The specimen was PBMCs or a T cell subset sorted from them (not recorded which). Every receptor here comes from a man aged 18 to 35 who had mild COVID-19 (a few samples of this study predate the infection). Cell type and time point are not known.

J is TRBJ2-5 and V is TRBV29-1, with D unresolved. Germline-derived CDR1 and CDR2 are SQVTM and ANQGSEA. V was shortened by 6 bases and J by 1 base, with 9 bases between the two germline ends. The CDR3 runs to 12 residues. The CDR3 coding sequence is TGCAGCGTGATGTGGGCCCAAGAGACCCAGTACTTC. Protein sequence: CSVMWAQETQYF.

This clonotype was seen only a few times. V and J are TRBV9 and TRBJ2-7; TRBD2 matches 9 bases. The V and J ends lost 0 bases and 2 bases, in that order; junction bases with no gene match: 3. CDR1 SGDLS and CDR2 YYNGEE come from the germline V gene. The CDR3 length is 15 residues. DNA of the CDR3: TGTGCCAGCAGCGTAGAGGCGGGGGGGCCCTACGAGCAGTACTTC. It encodes CASSVEAGGPYEQYF.

The rearrangement uses TRBV5-1 and TRBJ2-7; possible D gene TRBD2, 5 bases. The CDR3 is made up of 14 amino acids. Germline V gene data show CDR1 as SGHRS and CDR2 as YFSETQ. Trimming took off 3 bases at V and 2 bases at J, with 12 bases between the two ends. The CDR3 DNA follows: TGCGCCAGCAGCTCTAGCCCGAGCGCCTACGAGCAGTACTTC. This encodes CASSSSPSAYEQYF. Together with reference TRBV5-1 and TRBJ2-7, the CDR3 gives the full variable domain: KAGVTQTPRYLIKTRGQQVTLSCSPISGHRSVSWYQQTPGQGLQFLFEYFSETQRNKGNFPGRFSGRQFSNSRSEMNVSTLELGDSALYLCASSSSPSAYEQYFGPGTRLTVT.